The rows below give T cell receptor beta chains drawn from one sample of a study of T cell changes during pregnancy in multiple sclerosis. Clones were read by immunoSEQ multiplex PCR, and TCRdb kept only the in-frame ones, dropping some. The table has roughly 60,000 clones, more than 90% seen once; the top ten hold approximately 1.4%. The material was peripheral blood, obtained in the second trimester of pregnancy. The receptors were gathered from a female donor with multiple sclerosis, enrolled in a pregnancy study. CDR3s include the opening cysteine and the closing phenylalanine or tryptophan. D genes are given only for firm matches. For some rows the clone size is stated as once, few or many, or as a class when expanded; others skip it.

.	TRBV4-1	.	TRBJ1-5	CASSQLRGNQPQHF	TGCGCCAGCAGCCAGCTCAGAGGGAATCAGCCCCAGCATTTT
.	TRBV9	TRBD2	TRBJ2-1	CASSVYASGSLNEQFF	TGTGCCAGCAGCGTGTACGCTAGCGGGAGTTTGAATGAGCAGTTCTTC
once	TRBV19	.	TRBJ1-4	CASSISTASTNEKLFF	TGTGCCAGTAGTATTTCTACAGCCTCAACTAATGAAAAACTGTTTTTT
.	TRBV27	.	TRBJ2-7	CASSSGSTYYEQYF	TGTGCCAGCAGTTCGGGTTCCACGTACTACGAGCAGTACTTC
.	TRBV6-5	.	TRBJ2-7	CASGTHTDEQYF	TGTGCCAGTGGCACACATACCGACGAGCAGTACTTC
once	TRBV7-2	.	TRBJ1-5	CASSRSGSNQPQHF	TGTGCCAGCAGCCGCAGCGGTAGCAATCAGCCCCAGCATTTT
.	TRBV18	.	TRBJ1-1	CASSPGLSYNTEAFF	TGTGCCAGCTCCCCCGGTTTAAGTTACAACACTGAAGCTTTCTTT
once	TRBV29-1	.	TRBJ2-1	CSVVYFGGTYNEQFF	TGCAGCGTTGTGTATTTCGGGGGAACCTACAATGAGCAGTTCTTC
once	TRBV13	TRBD2	TRBJ2-7	CASSSTSGYAYEQYF	TGTGCCAGCAGCTCTACTAGCGGTTACGCCTACGAGCAGTACTTC
.	TRBV4-2	.	TRBJ1-5	CASSQDPGDSNQPQHF	TGTGCCAGCAGCCAAGATCCGGGAGATAGCAATCAGCCCCAGCATTTT
.	TRBV10-1	TRBD2	TRBJ2-1	CASSEVAGPNEQFF	TGCGCCAGCAGTGAAGTAGCGGGGCCCAATGAGCAGTTCTTC
.	TRBV19	TRBD2	TRBJ2-1	CASSIGLAGTDEQFF	TGTGCCAGTAGTATAGGGCTAGCGGGGACCGATGAGCAGTTCTTC